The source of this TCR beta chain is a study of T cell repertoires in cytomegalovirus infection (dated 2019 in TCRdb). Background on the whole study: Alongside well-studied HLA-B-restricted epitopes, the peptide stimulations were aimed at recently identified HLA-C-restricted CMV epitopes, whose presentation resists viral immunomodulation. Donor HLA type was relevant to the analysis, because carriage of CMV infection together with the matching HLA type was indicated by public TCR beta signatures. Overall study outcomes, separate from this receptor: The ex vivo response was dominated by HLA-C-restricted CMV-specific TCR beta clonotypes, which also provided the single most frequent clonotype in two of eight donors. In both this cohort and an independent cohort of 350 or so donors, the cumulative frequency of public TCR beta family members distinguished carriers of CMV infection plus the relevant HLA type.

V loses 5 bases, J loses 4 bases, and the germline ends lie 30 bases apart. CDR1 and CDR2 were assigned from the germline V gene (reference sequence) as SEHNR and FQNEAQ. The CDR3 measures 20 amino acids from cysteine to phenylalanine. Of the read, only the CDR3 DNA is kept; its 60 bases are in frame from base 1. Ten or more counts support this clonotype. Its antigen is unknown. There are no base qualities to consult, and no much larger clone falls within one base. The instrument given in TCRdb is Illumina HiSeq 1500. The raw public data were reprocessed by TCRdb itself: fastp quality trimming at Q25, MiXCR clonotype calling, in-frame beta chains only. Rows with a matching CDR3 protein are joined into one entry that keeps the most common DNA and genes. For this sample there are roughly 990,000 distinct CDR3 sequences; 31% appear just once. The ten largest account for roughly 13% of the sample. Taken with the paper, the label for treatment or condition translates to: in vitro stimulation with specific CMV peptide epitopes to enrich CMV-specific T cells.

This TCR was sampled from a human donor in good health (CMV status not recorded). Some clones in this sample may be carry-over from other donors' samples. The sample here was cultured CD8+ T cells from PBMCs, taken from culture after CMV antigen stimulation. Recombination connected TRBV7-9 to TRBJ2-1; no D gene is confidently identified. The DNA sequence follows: TGTGCCAGCAGCCCGCCGGGTTGGCGGATGGGGTTTAAAGGGTACAATGAGCAGTTCTTC. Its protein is CASSPPGWRMGFKGYNEQFF.